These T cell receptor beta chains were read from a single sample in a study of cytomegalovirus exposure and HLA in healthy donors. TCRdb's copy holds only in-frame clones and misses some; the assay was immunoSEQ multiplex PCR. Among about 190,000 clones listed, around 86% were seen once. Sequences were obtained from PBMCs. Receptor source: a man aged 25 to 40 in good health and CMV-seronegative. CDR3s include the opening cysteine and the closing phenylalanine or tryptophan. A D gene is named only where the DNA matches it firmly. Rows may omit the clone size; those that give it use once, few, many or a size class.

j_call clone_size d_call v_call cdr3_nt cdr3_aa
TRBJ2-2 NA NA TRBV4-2 TGTGCCAGCAGCCAAGAGTTTGTAGCCGGGGAGCTGTTTTTT CASSQEFVAGELFF
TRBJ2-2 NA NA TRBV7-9 TGTGCCAGCAGCCGGGCGAACACCGGGGAGCTGTTTTTT CASSRANTGELFF
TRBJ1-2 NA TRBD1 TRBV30 TGTGCCTGGAACGGGGACAGGGAGAACTATGGCTACACCTTC CAWNGDRENYGYTF
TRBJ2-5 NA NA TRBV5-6 TGTGCCAGCAGCTCTACAACCAGGAGGGACGGGAGACAAGAGACCCAGTACTTC CASSSTTRRDGRQETQYF
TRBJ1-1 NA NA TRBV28 TGTGCCAGCAGTTCTTCCCCCGGGGCTTTCTTT CASSSSPGAFF
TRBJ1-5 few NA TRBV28 TGTGCCAGCAGCCAACAGGGTTCCGATCAGCCCCAGCATTTT CASSQQGSDQPQHF
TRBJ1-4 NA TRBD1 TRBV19 TGTGCCAGTAGTATAATTGAGACAGGGGATGAAAAACTGTTTTTT CASSIIETGDEKLFF
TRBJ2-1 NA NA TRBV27 TGTGCCAGCACCGTTTGGGGCGACAATGAGCAGTTCTTC CASTVWGDNEQFF
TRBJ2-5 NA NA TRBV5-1 TGCGCCAGCAAGGACTCGACCGGGTACCAAGAGACCCAGTACTTC CASKDSTGYQETQYF
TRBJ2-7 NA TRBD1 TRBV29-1 TGCAGCGTTGAAAGTGAGGAAGGGGACAGGGGCTACGAGCAGTACTTC CSVESEEGDRGYEQYF
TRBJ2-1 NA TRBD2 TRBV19 TGTGCCAGTAGCTCTGGGTCGGTAGCGGGAGGGACGGTTATGGATGAGCAGTTCTTC CASSSGSVAGGTVMDEQFF
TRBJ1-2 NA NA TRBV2 TGTGCCAGCATCAACAGGGAGGGCTATGGCTACACCTTC CASINREGYGYTF
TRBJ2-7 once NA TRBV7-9 TGTTCCAGCAGCTTAAGGGATGGCGGGACCTACGAGCAGTACTTC CSSSLRDGGTYEQYF
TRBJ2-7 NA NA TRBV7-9 TGTGCCAGCAGCCGGGAGGGGGCCGGTGGAAGCGAGCAGTACTTC CASSREGAGGSEQYF
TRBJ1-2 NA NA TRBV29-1 TGCAGCGTTCCCCTTCCAGGCCCCTATGGCTACACCTTC CSVPLPGPYGYTF
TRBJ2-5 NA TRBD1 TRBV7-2 TGTGCCAGCAGCTTAGGGTCCCGGACAGGGGGGGCCCAGTACTTC CASSLGSRTGGAQYF
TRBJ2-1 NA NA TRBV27 TGTGCCAGCAGTCCGTGGGCCGACTACAATGAGCAGTTCTTC CASSPWADYNEQFF
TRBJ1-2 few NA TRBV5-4 TGTGCCAGCAGCGGCCGTTGGGAGCTGCATGGCTACACCTTC CASSGRWELHGYTF
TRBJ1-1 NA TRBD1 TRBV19 TGTGCCAGTATCTCCCCACCCGGACAGGGGGCTGGGAGGAACACTGAAGCTTTCTTT CASISPPGQGAGRNTEAFF
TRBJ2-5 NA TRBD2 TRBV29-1 TGCAGCGTCCCGTGGCGGGAGGGGTACCAAGAGACCCAGTACTTC CSVPWREGYQETQYF
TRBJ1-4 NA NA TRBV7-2 TGTGCCAGCAGCCAACGGGAGACTGGTGAAAAACTGTTTTTT CASSQRETGEKLFF
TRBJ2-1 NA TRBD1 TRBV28 TGTGCCAGCAGACGAACTACGGGACAGGGTTACAATGAGCAGTTCTTC CASRRTTGQGYNEQFF
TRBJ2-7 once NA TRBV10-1 TGCGCCAGCAAGTCCTCCGGCTCCTACGAGCAGTACTTC CASKSSGSYEQYF
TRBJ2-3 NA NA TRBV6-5 TGTGCCAGCAGTCGAACCGGGATGACAGATACGCAGTATTTT CASSRTGMTDTQYF
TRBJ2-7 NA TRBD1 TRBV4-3 TGCGCCAGCAGCCTGGGACAGGGATACGAGCAGTACTTC CASSLGQGYEQYF
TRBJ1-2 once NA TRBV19 TGTGCCAGTACCCATACAGTGGAGGTCTATGGCTACACCTTC CASTHTVEVYGYTF
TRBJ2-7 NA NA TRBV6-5 TGTGCCAGCAGGGAGGTCGGGGGTACATACGAGCAGTACTTC CASREVGGTYEQYF
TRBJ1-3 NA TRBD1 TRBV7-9 TGTGCCAGCAGGACAGGGACCTCTGGAAACACCATATATTTT CASRTGTSGNTIYF
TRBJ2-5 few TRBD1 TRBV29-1 TGCAGCTTTCAGGGGGTTCGAGAGACCCAGTACTTC CSFQGVRETQYF
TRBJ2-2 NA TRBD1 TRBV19 TGTGCCAGTAGCAACCGGACAGGGAGACTGGGCGGGGAGCTGTTTTTT CASSNRTGRLGGELFF
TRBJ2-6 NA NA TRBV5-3 TGTGCCAGAAGCTCCGTAGACAGGTCAAATTTGGGGGCCAACGTCCTGACTTTC CARSSVDRSNLGANVLTF
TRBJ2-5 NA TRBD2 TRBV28 TGTGCCAGCAGTTCCGCCGCGCTAGCGGGGGGAAGTATGGAGACCCAGTACTTC CASSSAALAGGSMETQYF
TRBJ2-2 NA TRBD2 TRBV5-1 TGCGCCAGCCAGTGGACGGACGCTAGCGGAGCCGGGGAGCTGTTTTTT CASQWTDASGAGELFF
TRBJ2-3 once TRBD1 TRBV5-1 TGCGCCAGCAGCTTGGGACAGGGGATAACAGATACGCAGTATTTT CASSLGQGITDTQYF
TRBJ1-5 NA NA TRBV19 TGTGCCTCCCATTCCCAACAGAGGGCAGCTGAACAGCCCCAGCATTTT CASHSQQRAAEQPQHF
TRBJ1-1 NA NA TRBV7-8 TGTGCCAGCAGCTCCGTAACAGGCGCCGATCCTTTCTTT CASSSVTGADPFF
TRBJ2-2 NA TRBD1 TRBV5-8 TGTGCCAGCAGCTTAGGACAGGGTGAAACCGGGGAGCTGTTTTTT CASSLGQGETGELFF
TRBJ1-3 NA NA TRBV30 TGTGCCTGGAGTGTTCAGGGTACCGGAAACACCATATATTTT CAWSVQGTGNTIYF
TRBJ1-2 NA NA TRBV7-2 TGTGCCAGCAGCTTAGCGCAGGGTACTAACTATGGCTACACCTTC CASSLAQGTNYGYTF
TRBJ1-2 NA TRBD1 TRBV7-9 TGTGCCAGCAGCATTACAGGGGGACACTATGGCTACACCTTC CASSITGGHYGYTF
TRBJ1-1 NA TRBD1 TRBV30 TGTGCCACAGGACAGGGTCGCACTGAAGCTTTCTTT CATGQGRTEAFF
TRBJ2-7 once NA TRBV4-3 TGCGCCAGCAGCCCCGGGGTGGGGGACTGGGGGCAGTACTTC CASSPGVGDWGQYF
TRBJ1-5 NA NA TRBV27 TGTGCCAGCAGTTTAACAGTCAATCAGCCCCAGCATTTT CASSLTVNQPQHF
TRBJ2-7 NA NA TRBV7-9 TGTGCCAGCAGCTTAGCGCGAGGGGGGGCGTACGAGCAGTACTTC CASSLARGGAYEQYF
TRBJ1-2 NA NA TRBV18 TGTGCCAGCTTCGACGGGGGTGGGTATGGCTACACCTTC CASFDGGGYGYTF
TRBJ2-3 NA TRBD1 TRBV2 TGTGCCAGCAGGGCAGGGGGCGTAGTAACAGATACGCAGTATTTT CASRAGGVVTDTQYF
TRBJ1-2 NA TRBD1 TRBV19 TGTGCCAGTAGCGGAGGGACAGTACCAACTCGGAGTCGTGGCTACACCTTC CASSGGTVPTRSRGYTF
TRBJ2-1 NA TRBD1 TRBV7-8 TGTGCCAGCAGCCTACGACAGGGAGAATACAATGAGCAGTTCTTC CASSLRQGEYNEQFF
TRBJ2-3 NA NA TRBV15 TGTGCCACCAGCAGAGAGATCCCAGGCCGGGGTTTTGATACGCAGTATTTT CATSREIPGRGFDTQYF
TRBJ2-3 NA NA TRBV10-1 TGCGCCAGCAGTGAGTCTGCGGGGGCGAACACAGATACGCAGTATTTT CASSESAGANTDTQYF
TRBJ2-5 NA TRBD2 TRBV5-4 TGTGCCAGCAGCCCCGGGACTAGGCAAGAGACCCAGTACTTC CASSPGTRQETQYF
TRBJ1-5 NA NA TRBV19 TGTGCCAGTAGTACGGGATATCAGCCCCAGCATTTT CASSTGYQPQHF
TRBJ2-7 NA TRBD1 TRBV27 TGTGCCAGCAGTACGGGGACAGCCATCTACGAGCAGTACTTC CASSTGTAIYEQYF
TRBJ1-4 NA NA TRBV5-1 TGCGCCAGCAGCTTCAACCTTGGGCAGGCAACTAATGAAAAACTGTTTTTT CASSFNLGQATNEKLFF
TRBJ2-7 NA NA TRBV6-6 TGTGTCAGCACCGACGCAGGGGCCTCTCACTACGAGCAGTACTTC CVSTDAGASHYEQYF